These 19 T cell receptor beta chains came from one sample sequenced in a study of identifying expanded T cells in peripheral blood (dated by TCRdb to about 2019). Libraries were built with the immunoSEQ multiplex PCR assay. The source is immuneACCESS, and TCRdb retained only in-frame sequences with V and J called. Part of the clones is not carried over; for the studies checked, unresolved V genes explain less than half of this, and the remainder is unexplained. A total of approximately 120,000 clones appear in this sample, roughly 82% of them only once. The top ten clones comprise around 3.3% of the sample. The sequencing sample was made of blood. The source is a person between 18 and 69 years old in good health.

This chain links TRBV5-4 with TRBJ2-5; no definite D call. Deletions cut 0 bases from V and 7 bases from J, with 10 bases between. The germline CDR1 and CDR2 sequences are SGHNT and YYREEE (reference sequence). The CDR3 covers 13 residues. The CDR3 region is CASSLVSLGTQYF. The CDR3 DNA follows: TGTGCCAGCAGCTTGGTCAGCCTTGGGACCCAGTACTTC.

V gene TRBV11-3 combines with J gene TRBJ1-6; 9 bases map to TRBD1. Unmatched junction bases numbered 13, after V lost 5 bases and J lost 5 bases. Germline CDR1 reads SGHNT; CDR2 reads YENEEA. The CDR3 runs to 18 residues. The CDR3 coding sequence is TGTGCCAGCAGCCACAGGGGGCGCACTCCCTATAATAATTCACCCCTCCACTTT. Translating gives CASSHRGRTPYNNSPLHF. Supplemented by reference TRBV11-3 and TRBJ1-6, the full variable domain reads EAGVVQSPRYKIIEKKQPVAFWCNPISGHNTLYWYLQNLGQGPELLIRYENEEAVDDSQLPKDRFSAERLKGVDSTLKIQPAELGDSAVYLCASSHRGRTPYNNSPLHFGNGTRLTVT.

V usage is TRBV5-1 and J usage is TRBJ1-2; 7 nucleotides match TRBD1. CDR3 length equals 14 residues. V gave up 1 base and J gave up 5 bases; unmatched junction bases: 5. Germline CDR1 reads SGHRS; CDR2 reads YFSETQ. The CDR3 loop reads CASSLSDRSYGYTF. In nucleotides, the CDR3 is TGCGCCAGCAGCTTGTCGGACAGGTCGTATGGCTACACCTTC.

This clone occurred once. The chain has TRBV5-6 and TRBJ2-3; D gene ambiguous. This CDR3 is built from 13 residues. Germline CDR1 reads SGHDT; CDR2 reads YYEEEE. V was trimmed by 2 bases and J by 4 bases, leaving 8 bases between them. The CDR3 nucleotides read TGTGCCAGCAGCTTTTGGGAAGCAGATACGCAGTATTTT. Amino acid sequence: CASSFWEADTQYF.

The gene calls are TRBV7-2 and TRBJ2-1; D is uncertain. Trimming shortened V by 1 base and J by 4 bases, and 2 bases separated the two germline ends. CDR3 length: 12 residues. The germline V gene has CDR1 SGHTA and CDR2 FQGNSA. CDR3: CASSLVYNEQFF. CDR3 in DNA: TGTGCCAGCAGCTTAGTTTACAATGAGCAGTTCTTC.

This CDR3 reads CASSIATSGVFYEQYF. The CDR3 DNA follows: TGTGCCAGTAGTATAGCCACCTCAGGGGTCTTCTACGAGCAGTACTTC. The rearrangement joins TRBV19 to TRBJ2-7; D possibly corresponds to TRBD1 (6 bases). CDR1 and CDR2 (germline): LNHDA, SQIVND (reference sequence). Trimming left V 1 base short and J 3 bases short, with 16 bases between. CDR3 length: 16 amino acids.

The V and J genes are TRBV18 and TRBJ2-3; tentative D call: TRBD1 (6 bases). CDR3 length equals 13 residues. CDR1 is KGHSH and CDR2 is LQKENI in the germline V gene. V gave up 6 bases and J gave up 2 bases, with 9 bases separating them. CDR3 nucleotide sequence: TGTGCCAGCTCCCGGGACACCACAGATACGCAGTATTTT. It encodes CASSRDTTDTQYF. The full variable domain, completed using reference TRBV18 and TRBJ2-3, is NAGVMQNPRHLVRRRGQEARLRCSPMKGHSHVYWYRQLPEEGLKFMVYLQKENIIDESGMPKERFSAEFPKEGPSILRIQQVVRGDSAAYFCASSRDTTDTQYFGPGTRLTVL.

This clone was detected a few times. CDR3 sequence reads: CASSPTTDTQYF. CDR3 coding DNA: TGTGCCAGCTCACCTACCACAGATACGCAGTATTTT. V is TRBV18 and J is TRBJ2-3; D is ambiguous. Trimming removed 3 bases from V and 2 bases from J, with 3 bases in between. The CDR3 is 12 residues long. Germline V gene sequence: CDR1 KGHSH, CDR2 LQKENI.

The chain has TRBV12-5 and TRBJ2-7; D is ambiguous. CDR1 is LGHNT, CDR2 FRNRAP, per germline. There are 14 residues in the CDR3. The V end was cut by 6 bases, the J end by 0 bases, with 12 bases between. The DNA for the CDR3 is TGTGCTAGTGGCTCAACGGACGGCTCCTACGAGCAGTACTTC. This encodes CASGSTDGSYEQYF.

The chain uses TRBV19 and TRBJ1-2; no clear D. The germline gives CDR1 LNHDA, CDR2 SQIVND (reference sequence). The CDR3 loop spans 14 amino acids. Trimming pared 6 bases from V and 4 bases from J, leaving 15 bases between. Written as DNA, the CDR3 is TGTGCCAGTAGGGAGCTGATCGGTACCTATGGCTACACCTTC. It encodes CASRELIGTYGYTF.

V gene TRBV6-5 combines with J gene TRBJ1-2; 9 nucleotides agree with TRBD1. CDR1 is MNHEY, CDR2 SVGAGI, per germline. Germline trimming cut 6 bases from V and 8 bases from J; bases unmatched to any gene: 16. The CDR3 runs 16 residues. The CDR3 DNA reads as TGTGCCAGCAGATACGGACCCGGACAGGGGAGAATGGGCTACACCTTC. Protein sequence: CASRYGPGQGRMGYTF.

This chain joins TRBV5-1 and TRBJ1-2; 9 nucleotides agree with TRBD1. Looked up from germline, CDR1 is SGHRS and CDR2 is YFSETQ. The CDR3 covers 15 residues. The ends lost 0 bases at V and 8 bases at J; junction bases unmatched: 8. DNA of the CDR3: TGCGCCAGCAGCTTGGGAGGGACAGGGTCTGAAGGCTACACCTTC. Protein sequence: CASSLGGTGSEGYTF.

This chain joins TRBV4-3 and TRBJ2-3; D not certain. V lost 0 bases and J 1 base, leaving 2 bases between the germline ends. The germline V gene encodes CDR1 LGHNA and CDR2 YSLEER. There are 13 residues in the CDR3. The CDR3 DNA is TGCGCCAGCAGCCAAGACCGCACAGATACGCAGTATTTT. Encoded protein: CASSQDRTDTQYF.

The rearrangement joins TRBV6-4 to TRBJ1-1; possibly TRBD1 for D (5 bases). The CDR3 length is 13 residues. The V and J ends lost 6 bases and 4 bases respectively, with 12 bases between them. Germline CDR1 and CDR2: MRHNA and SNTAGT. CDR3 loop: CASRAAGSTEAFF. The CDR3 DNA reads TGTGCCAGCAGGGCAGCAGGGAGCACTGAAGCTTTCTTT.

The rearrangement joins TRBV9 to TRBJ2-1, with 8 bases fitting TRBD2. In germline, CDR1 is SGDLS, CDR2 YYNGEE. This CDR3 is 19 amino acids long. Trimming cost V 2 bases and J 0 bases; bases outside gene matches: 13. The CDR3 nucleotides are TGTGCCAGCAGCGTTAGGAAGACCGGCGGGGGGTCCTCCTACAATGAGCAGTTCTTC. This sequence encodes CASSVRKTGGGSSYNEQFF.

The J gene is TRBJ2-1, the V gene TRBV4-1; D is tentatively TRBD1 or TRBD2 (5 bases each). The length of the CDR3 is 15 residues. Germline CDR1 MGHRA, CDR2 YSYEKL. V lost 0 bases and J lost 5, with 11 bases in between. The CDR3 loop is CASSQDPGRDNEQFF. In nucleotides, the CDR3 is TGCGCCAGCAGCCAAGATCCGGGGCGCGACAATGAGCAGTTCTTC.

This clone was observed a few times. The CDR3 is CASSLGTGSNQPQHF. The CDR3 DNA is TGTGCCAGCAGCCTCGGGACAGGGAGCAATCAGCCCCAGCATTTT. V is TRBV5-6 and J is TRBJ1-5, with TRBD1 matching over 9 bases. The junction had 3 bases not matched to a gene; V was cut back by 4 bases and J by 1 base. The CDR3 runs 15 residues. CDR1 SGHDT and CDR2 YYEEEE come from the germline V gene.

The rearrangement uses TRBV7-9 and TRBJ1-2; 12 bases are shared with TRBD1. This CDR3 comprises 17 residues. V shed 1 base and J 8 bases; nucleotides not matched to a gene: 11. Germline loops: CDR1 SEHNR, CDR2 FQNEAQ (reference sequence). This CDR3 reads CASSLVAVGTGGRGYTF. The CDR3 DNA sequence: TGTGCCAGCAGCTTAGTAGCGGTCGGGACAGGGGGCCGCGGCTACACCTTC.

The chain uses TRBV15 and TRBJ1-1; D remains unclear. Germline V CDR1 and CDR2: LNHNV, YYDKDF (reference sequence). The CDR3 is made up of 15 amino acids. Trimming cost V 3 bases and J 5 bases, with 16 bases left between them. The CDR3 coding sequence is TGTGCCACCAGCAGGGGAGAGGGTACGAGGACTGAAGCTTTCTTT. Translation gives CATSRGEGTRTEAFF. Complete variable domain (other parts from reference TRBV15 and TRBJ1-1): DAMVIQNPRYQVTQFGKPVTLSCSQTLNHNVMYWYQQKSSQAPKLLFHYYDKDFNNEADTPDNFQSRRPNTSFCFLDIRSPGLGDTAMYLCATSRGEGTRTEAFFGQGTRLTVV.